The subject of this entry is one T cell receptor (beta chain). Unique molecular identifiers were used to barcode this TCRbeta library. TCRdb reprocessed the PCR reads via MiXCR and lists one record per CDR3 protein. This table holds more than 200,000 distinct CDR3 sequences, more than 7.5% found once. This entry comes from a study of T-cell reconstitution after alpha-beta-depleted transplantation in children. The CDR3 consists of 22 residues. In germline, CDR1 is MNHEY, CDR2 SVGAGI. J gave up 9 bases and V 0 bases, and 25 bases lay outside the gene matches. The clonotype originates from a human donor who donated a stem cell graft to a child with SCID. The rearrangement links TRBV6-5 to TRBJ1-6, with TRBD1 matching 8 bases. The sequencing used PBMCs from the stem cell graft donor, collected from the stem cell graft. CDR3 amino acids: CASSYSKSSPGQGKVVSSPLHF. CDR3 in DNA: TGTGCCAGCAGTTACTCGAAGTCTTCCCCCGGACAGGGTAAAGTAGTGAGTTCACCCCTCCACTTT.